Listed below are T cell receptor beta chains from one sample, sequenced in a study of T cells after yellow fever vaccination. MiXCR was run by TCRdb on the 5' RACE reads, yielding one entry per CDR3 protein. The sample lists 340,000 or so distinct CDR3 sequences, 12% seen once, with about 3% in the top ten. Sequenced here: CD4+ T cells sorted from PBMCs, sampled 15 days after the yellow fever booster vaccination. The receptors originated from a man younger than 35 who received the YFV17D yellow fever vaccine. Each CDR3 is given with its conserved first and last residue. The order of the fields is clone size, J gene, V gene, D gene, CDR3 DNA, CDR3 protein. A D gene is named only where the DNA matches it firmly. Rows may omit the clone size; those that give it use once, few, many or a size class.

.,TRBJ2-3,TRBV7-3,.,TGTGCCAGCAGCTTAAAGGGGGTGGGAGGTACGCAGTATTTT,CASSLKGVGGTQYF
.,TRBJ1-1,TRBV4-1,.,TGCGCCAGCAGCCAAGAACCTAAGGGATCCTTAGGCACTGAAGCTTTCTTT,CASSQEPKGSLGTEAFF
few,TRBJ2-1,TRBV7-7,.,TGTGCTAGCAGCCCGACAGGGAGAGCGGGGGACAATGAGCAGTTCTTC,CASSPTGRAGDNEQFF
.,TRBJ2-3,TRBV5-1,.,TGCGCCAGCAGCTTGGAGGGTATGTATGCAGATACGCAGTATTTT,CASSLEGMYADTQYF
few,TRBJ2-3,TRBV11-2,.,TGTGCCAGCAGCGACCGGGTTGCGCAGTATTTT,CASSDRVAQYF
many,TRBJ2-6,TRBV5-1,.,TGCGCCAGCAGCCCAACCGGTGACCCCAGCTCTGGGGCCAACGTCCTGACTTTC,CASSPTGDPSSGANVLTF
few,TRBJ1-5,TRBV2,.,TGTGCCACCACCCTCAACGGGGGAAGCAATCAGCCCCAGCATTTT,CATTLNGGSNQPQHF
.,TRBJ2-7,TRBV5-1,.,TGCGCCAGCAGTCGGGACCTAGTAGGGGAGCAGTACTTC,CASSRDLVGEQYF
.,TRBJ1-4,TRBV3-1,.,TGTGCCAGCAGCCAAGGAGGCGGATTTGAAAAACTGTTTTTT,CASSQGGGFEKLFF
few,TRBJ1-4,TRBV7-2,.,TGTGCCAGCAGGGTTGTCAACAGGGCGAACGAAAAACTGTTTTTT,CASRVVNRANEKLFF
few,TRBJ1-1,TRBV5-1,.,TGCGCCAGCAGCTTGGCGGAATCGAGCACTGAAGCTTTCTTT,CASSLAESSTEAFF
.,TRBJ2-3,TRBV7-9,.,TGTGCCAGCAGCTTAGGGACAACAACAGATACGCAGTATTTT,CASSLGTTTDTQYF
.,TRBJ2-3,TRBV6-5,.,TGTGCCAGCAGGGGGTCGTCAGATACGCAGTATTTT,CASRGSSDTQYF
few,TRBJ1-4,TRBV20-1,.,TGCAGTGCGGGGAGCGTAAAACTGTTTTTT,CSAGSVKLFF
few,TRBJ2-3,TRBV5-1,TRBD2,TGCGCCAGCAGCGGGACTAGCGGTAGCACAGATACGCAGTATTTT,CASSGTSGSTDTQYF
few,TRBJ1-1,TRBV5-1,.,TGCGCCAGCAGCTTGTTACAGACGAACACTGAAGCTTTCTTT,CASSLLQTNTEAFF
.,TRBJ2-3,TRBV6-1,.,TGTGCCAGCAGTGAGGGTATCGCAAATACGCAGTATTTT,CASSEGIANTQYF
few,TRBJ2-1,TRBV7-8,.,TGTGCCAGCAGCTCAACCCAGGACTTTGGTGTCTTC,CASSSTQDFGVF
.,TRBJ1-6,TRBV12-3/TRBV12-4,.,TGTGCCAGCACCATAATGTTAGGTTCACCCCTCCACTTT,CASTIMLGSPLHF
.,TRBJ2-6,TRBV5-5,TRBD1,TGTGCCAGCAGCCTCCGAGGGGGCTCTGCTGGGGCCAACGTCCTGACTTTC,CASSLRGGSAGANVLTF
few,TRBJ2-2,TRBV11-2,.,TGTGCCAGCACTCTAATTCCCGGGGCCGGGGAGCTGTTTTTT,CASTLIPGAGELFF
.,TRBJ1-2,TRBV7-3,.,TGTGCCAGCAGTTCTAAACAGGGTCGGGGCTACACCTTC,CASSSKQGRGYTF
.,TRBJ1-5,TRBV6-2/TRBV6-3,.,TGTGCCACCGCGACACGGATTGAAGGCAATCAGCCCCAGCATTTT,CATATRIEGNQPQHF
few,TRBJ2-5,TRBV11-2,.,TGTGCCAGCAGCGTCAGGGTTATGGAGACCCAGTACTTC,CASSVRVMETQYF
few,TRBJ1-2,TRBV4-3,.,TGCGCCAGCAGCCAAGATCCGGTAGGGGGATACGCTGGCTACACCTTC,CASSQDPVGGYAGYTF
.,TRBJ2-3,TRBV7-8,TRBD2,TGTGCCAGCAGCTTAGGGCTAGCGGGGGGGTTCAAAGATACGCAGTATTTT,CASSLGLAGGFKDTQYF
.,TRBJ1-5,TRBV5-6,.,TGTGCCAGCATAACAGGGATAGCCCATCAGCCCCAGCATTTT,CASITGIAHQPQHF
.,TRBJ1-6,TRBV5-6,.,TGTGCCAGCAGCTTGCGTCCGGGCCCCAGGAGCCATAATTCACCCCTCCACTTT,CASSLRPGPRSHNSPLHF
.,TRBJ2-3,TRBV6-2/TRBV6-3,.,TGTGCCAGCAGGTACAGGGCCAGCACAGATACGCAGTATTTT,CASRYRASTDTQYF
few,TRBJ1-1,TRBV7-9,.,TGTGCCAGCAGCCCTCATAATAGCGGGAACACTGAAGCTTTCTTT,CASSPHNSGNTEAFF
.,TRBJ1-3,TRBV12-3/TRBV12-4,TRBD1,TGTGCCAGCGGAGTGACAGGGGCTGGAAACACCATATATTTT,CASGVTGAGNTIYF
.,TRBJ2-7,TRBV20-1,TRBD1,TGCAGTGCTAGAGATCTGACAGGGGGCCTATACGAGCAGTACTTC,CSARDLTGGLYEQYF
.,TRBJ2-3,TRBV5-1,TRBD2,TGCGCCAGCAGCATTCTAGCGGGGGGTGCAGATACGCAGTATTTT,CASSILAGGADTQYF
.,TRBJ1-2,TRBV21-1,.,TGTGCCAGCAGCTCCTCGGACAACGTAGTCTATGGCTACACCTTC,CASSSSDNVVYGYTF
.,TRBJ1-5,TRBV25-1,.,TGTGCCAGCAGTGACGGCAGCAATCAGCCCCAGCATTTT,CASSDGSNQPQHF
.,TRBJ1-1,TRBV14,.,TGTGCCAGCAGCCAGAACCAACGCACTGAAGCTTTCTTT,CASSQNQRTEAFF
few,TRBJ1-5,TRBV20-1,TRBD1,TGCAGTGCTAGCAGGGGGGTCGATCAGCCCCAGCATTTT,CSASRGVDQPQHF
many,TRBJ1-1,TRBV24-1,.,TGTGCCACCAGTGACCGCGGACCGGGTATAACTTTCTTT,CATSDRGPGITFF
many,TRBJ2-3,TRBV7-9,.,TGTGCCAGCAGCTTGGATACAGGGTTTAAGGATACGCAGTATTTT,CASSLDTGFKDTQYF
.,TRBJ1-6,TRBV4-2,.,TGTGCCAGCAGCCAAGAAACGTACAGGCCGAGCTCCTATAATTCACCCCTCCACTTT,CASSQETYRPSSYNSPLHF
few,TRBJ2-5,TRBV7-9,.,TGTGCCAGCAGCTACAGGGCCGGCGGGGGGACCCAGTACTTC,CASSYRAGGGTQYF
.,TRBJ2-1,TRBV20-1,TRBD1,TGCAGTGCTAGATCCCCGGGACAGGGGCCTGAGCAGTTCTTC,CSARSPGQGPEQFF
.,TRBJ2-7,TRBV12-3/TRBV12-4,.,TGTGCCAGCAGTTGGAATCAGGGCTCCTACGAGCAGTACTTC,CASSWNQGSYEQYF
.,TRBJ2-5,TRBV20-1,TRBD1,TGCAGTGCTGAGGGACAGGGGTTCAAAGAGACCCAGTACTTC,CSAEGQGFKETQYF
.,TRBJ2-5,TRBV7-2,.,TGTGCCAGCAGCTTAGAGGCAGGTTGGGAGACCCAGTACTTC,CASSLEAGWETQYF
medium-sized,TRBJ2-3,TRBV4-3,.,TGCGCCAGCAGCCAGAACAGGGAAGGAGATACGCAGTATTTT,CASSQNREGDTQYF
.,TRBJ1-5,TRBV12-3/TRBV12-4,TRBD1,TGTGCCAGCAGTTTATTGGGGGGAGGGGGCAATCACCCCCAGCATTTT,CASSLLGGGGNHPQHF
few,TRBJ1-2,TRBV15,TRBD1,TGTGCCACCAGCAGAGAGGCAGGGGGCTATGGCTACACCTTC,CATSREAGGYGYTF
few,TRBJ1-5,TRBV6-5,TRBD1,TGTGCCAGCAGCGAGACCGGGACAGCCCGGTTCCATCAGCCCCAGCATTTT,CASSETGTARFHQPQHF
few,TRBJ2-5,TRBV7-3,.,TGTGCCAGCAGCTCCGGACCCCAGTACCAAGAGACCCAGTACTTC,CASSSGPQYQETQYF